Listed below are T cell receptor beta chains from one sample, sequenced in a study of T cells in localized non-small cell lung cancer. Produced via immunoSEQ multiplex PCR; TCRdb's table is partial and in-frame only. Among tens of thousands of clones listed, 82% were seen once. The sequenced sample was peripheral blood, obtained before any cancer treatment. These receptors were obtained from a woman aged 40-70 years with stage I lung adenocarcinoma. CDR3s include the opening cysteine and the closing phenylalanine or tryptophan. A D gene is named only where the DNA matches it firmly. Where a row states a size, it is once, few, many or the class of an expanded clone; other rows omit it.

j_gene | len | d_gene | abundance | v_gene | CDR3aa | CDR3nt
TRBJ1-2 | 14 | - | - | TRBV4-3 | CASSQEVQGYGYTF | TGCGCCAGCAGCCAAGAGGTCCAGGGGTATGGCTACACCTTC
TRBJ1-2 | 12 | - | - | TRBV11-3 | CASSFTGVGYTF | TGTGCCAGCAGCTTTACAGGAGTCGGCTACACCTTC
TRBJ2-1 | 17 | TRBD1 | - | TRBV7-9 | CASSVIPGQGDPSPKFF | TGTGCCAGCAGCGTAATACCGGGACAGGGGGACCCTTCTCCTAAGTTCTTC
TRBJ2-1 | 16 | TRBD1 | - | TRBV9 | CASSVGGTGSYNEQFF | TGTGCCAGCAGCGTAGGGGGGACAGGGTCCTACAATGAGCAGTTCTTC
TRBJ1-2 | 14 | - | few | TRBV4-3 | CASSQEVQGVGYTF | TGCGCCAGCAGCCAAGAGGTTCAAGGGGTCGGCTACACCTTC
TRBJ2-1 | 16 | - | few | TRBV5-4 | CASSFGQGVTYNEQFF | TGTGCCAGCAGCTTTGGCCAGGGAGTTACCTACAATGAGCAGTTCTTC
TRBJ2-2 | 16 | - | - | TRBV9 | CASSLKGGVNAGELFF | TGTGCCAGCAGCCTTAAAGGGGGTGTGAACGCCGGGGAGCTGTTTTTT
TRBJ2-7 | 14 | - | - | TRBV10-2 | CASGRDGSSYEQYF | TGCGCCAGCGGGAGAGACGGGAGCTCCTACGAGCAGTACTTC
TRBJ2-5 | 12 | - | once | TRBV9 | CASSVGEETQYF | TGTGCCAGCAGCGTAGGGGAAGAGACCCAGTACTTC
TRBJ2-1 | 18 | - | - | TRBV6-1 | CASSEAPPGTQSYNEQFF | TGTGCCAGCAGTGAAGCACCCCCCGGGACTCAGTCCTACAATGAGCAGTTCTTC
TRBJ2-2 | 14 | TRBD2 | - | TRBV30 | CAWTTRGASGELFF | TGTGCCTGGACGACGCGGGGGGCAAGCGGGGAGCTGTTTTTT
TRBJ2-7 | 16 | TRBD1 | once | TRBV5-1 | CASSLLPGQVSCEQYF | TGCGCCAGCAGCCTCCTACCCGGACAGGTATCCTGCGAGCAGTACTTC
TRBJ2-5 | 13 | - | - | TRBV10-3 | CAISEAGWETQYF | TGTGCCATCAGTGAGGCTGGGTGGGAGACCCAGTACTTC
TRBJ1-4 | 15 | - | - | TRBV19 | CASSIQSQLNEKLFF | TGTGCCAGTAGTATCCAAAGCCAGCTAAATGAAAAACTGTTTTTT
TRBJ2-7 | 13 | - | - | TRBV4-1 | CASSQGLSYEQYF | TGCGCCAGCAGCCAGGGGCTTTCCTACGAGCAGTACTTC
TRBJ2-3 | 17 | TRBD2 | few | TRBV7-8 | CASSLGWGSGSTDTQYF | TGTGCCAGCAGCTTAGGATGGGGTAGCGGGAGCACAGATACGCAGTATTTT
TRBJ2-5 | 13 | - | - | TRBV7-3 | CASSLTSGETQYF | TGTGCCAGCAGCTTGACTAGTGGAGAGACCCAGTACTTC
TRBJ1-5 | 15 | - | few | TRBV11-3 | CASSPPGAANQPQHF | TGTGCCAGCAGCCCTCCGGGGGCGGCCAATCAGCCCCAGCATTTT
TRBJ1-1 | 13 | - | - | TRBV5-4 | CASSFKTNTEAFF | TGTGCCAGCAGCTTCAAAACGAACACTGAAGCTTTCTTT
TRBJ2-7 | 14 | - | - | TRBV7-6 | CASSLRGSPYEQYF | TGTGCCAGCAGCTTAAGGGGTTCCCCCTACGAGCAGTACTTC
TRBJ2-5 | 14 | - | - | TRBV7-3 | CASSLYGQKETQYF | TGTGCCAGCAGCTTATATGGGCAGAAAGAGACCCAGTACTTC
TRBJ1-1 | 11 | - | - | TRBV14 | CASSQYTEAFF | TGTGCCAGCAGCCAGTACACTGAAGCTTTCTTT
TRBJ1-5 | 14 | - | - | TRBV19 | CASSRTGNNQPQHF | TGTGCCAGTAGTAGAACAGGGAACAATCAGCCCCAGCATTTT
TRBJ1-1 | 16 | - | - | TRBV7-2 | CASSKESGSPNTEAFF | TGTGCCAGCAGCAAGGAGTCGGGCAGCCCGAACACTGAAGCTTTCTTT